This T cell receptor (beta chain) was recovered during a study of identical twins. TCRdb reprocessed the 5' RACE reads with MiXCR, giving one entry per CDR3 protein. The repertoire holds about 520,000 distinct CDR3 sequences, with roughly 21% as singletons. This CDR3 comprises 13 residues. The ends were cut back, 5 bases at V and 3 bases at J, with 8 bases in the middle. Note on this clonotype: Its antigen is unknown.

General observations from the study: Conclusions were based on cross-sectional statistical analysis, without following the same donors.

In addition, the sample was reused for a study of T cells expressing NK-cell markers. That report adds: In roughly six donors, dominant NKG2C+ clonotypes were roughly 1.0-7.0% of CD8+ T cells. In a few donors, dominant clonotypes made up 28.3-60.1% of CD3+CD56-NKG2C+ cells.

This sequence originates from a woman younger than 30 in good health. The J gene is TRBJ1-3, the V gene TRBV12-3 or TRBV12-4, with D perhaps matching TRBD1 (6 bases). The specimen sequenced was CD4+ T cells sorted from blood. The CDR3 reads CASSRDIGNTIYF. CDR3 coding DNA: TGTGCCAGCAGTCGGGACATTGGAAACACCATATATTTT.